This entry is about one T cell receptor beta chain. Its matching antigen is unknown. This specimen belongs to a study of OX40 agonist ivuxolimab in advanced cancers. Whole-study findings and limits: CD8+ T cells showed, on average, more clonal expansion than CD4+ cells. The expanded peripheral T cells' antigen specificity was not determined.

Prior autoimmune disease or systemic immunosuppression barred patients. In germline, CDR1 is LNHDA, CDR2 SQIVND (reference sequence). The CDR3 runs 15 residues. Trimming shortened V by 5 bases and J by 0 bases, and 11 bases separated the two germline ends. This table comes from immunoSEQ multiplex PCR, and its TCRdb copy is limited to in-frame clones, with some not included. The sample has roughly 63,000 clones, more than 75% seen once. The sequenced sample was CD4+ or CD8+ T cells sorted from blood, obtained in a trial of the OX40 agonist ivuxolimab. The chain carries TRBV19 and TRBJ2-1, with a tentative D call TRBD2 (5 bases). This TCR came from an adult with an advanced solid tumor such as melanoma, head and neck, liver or kidney cancer. CDR3 loop: CASSAGESSYNEQFF. The CDR3 nucleotides read TGTGCCAGTAGTGCCGGGGAGAGCTCCTACAATGAGCAGTTCTTC.